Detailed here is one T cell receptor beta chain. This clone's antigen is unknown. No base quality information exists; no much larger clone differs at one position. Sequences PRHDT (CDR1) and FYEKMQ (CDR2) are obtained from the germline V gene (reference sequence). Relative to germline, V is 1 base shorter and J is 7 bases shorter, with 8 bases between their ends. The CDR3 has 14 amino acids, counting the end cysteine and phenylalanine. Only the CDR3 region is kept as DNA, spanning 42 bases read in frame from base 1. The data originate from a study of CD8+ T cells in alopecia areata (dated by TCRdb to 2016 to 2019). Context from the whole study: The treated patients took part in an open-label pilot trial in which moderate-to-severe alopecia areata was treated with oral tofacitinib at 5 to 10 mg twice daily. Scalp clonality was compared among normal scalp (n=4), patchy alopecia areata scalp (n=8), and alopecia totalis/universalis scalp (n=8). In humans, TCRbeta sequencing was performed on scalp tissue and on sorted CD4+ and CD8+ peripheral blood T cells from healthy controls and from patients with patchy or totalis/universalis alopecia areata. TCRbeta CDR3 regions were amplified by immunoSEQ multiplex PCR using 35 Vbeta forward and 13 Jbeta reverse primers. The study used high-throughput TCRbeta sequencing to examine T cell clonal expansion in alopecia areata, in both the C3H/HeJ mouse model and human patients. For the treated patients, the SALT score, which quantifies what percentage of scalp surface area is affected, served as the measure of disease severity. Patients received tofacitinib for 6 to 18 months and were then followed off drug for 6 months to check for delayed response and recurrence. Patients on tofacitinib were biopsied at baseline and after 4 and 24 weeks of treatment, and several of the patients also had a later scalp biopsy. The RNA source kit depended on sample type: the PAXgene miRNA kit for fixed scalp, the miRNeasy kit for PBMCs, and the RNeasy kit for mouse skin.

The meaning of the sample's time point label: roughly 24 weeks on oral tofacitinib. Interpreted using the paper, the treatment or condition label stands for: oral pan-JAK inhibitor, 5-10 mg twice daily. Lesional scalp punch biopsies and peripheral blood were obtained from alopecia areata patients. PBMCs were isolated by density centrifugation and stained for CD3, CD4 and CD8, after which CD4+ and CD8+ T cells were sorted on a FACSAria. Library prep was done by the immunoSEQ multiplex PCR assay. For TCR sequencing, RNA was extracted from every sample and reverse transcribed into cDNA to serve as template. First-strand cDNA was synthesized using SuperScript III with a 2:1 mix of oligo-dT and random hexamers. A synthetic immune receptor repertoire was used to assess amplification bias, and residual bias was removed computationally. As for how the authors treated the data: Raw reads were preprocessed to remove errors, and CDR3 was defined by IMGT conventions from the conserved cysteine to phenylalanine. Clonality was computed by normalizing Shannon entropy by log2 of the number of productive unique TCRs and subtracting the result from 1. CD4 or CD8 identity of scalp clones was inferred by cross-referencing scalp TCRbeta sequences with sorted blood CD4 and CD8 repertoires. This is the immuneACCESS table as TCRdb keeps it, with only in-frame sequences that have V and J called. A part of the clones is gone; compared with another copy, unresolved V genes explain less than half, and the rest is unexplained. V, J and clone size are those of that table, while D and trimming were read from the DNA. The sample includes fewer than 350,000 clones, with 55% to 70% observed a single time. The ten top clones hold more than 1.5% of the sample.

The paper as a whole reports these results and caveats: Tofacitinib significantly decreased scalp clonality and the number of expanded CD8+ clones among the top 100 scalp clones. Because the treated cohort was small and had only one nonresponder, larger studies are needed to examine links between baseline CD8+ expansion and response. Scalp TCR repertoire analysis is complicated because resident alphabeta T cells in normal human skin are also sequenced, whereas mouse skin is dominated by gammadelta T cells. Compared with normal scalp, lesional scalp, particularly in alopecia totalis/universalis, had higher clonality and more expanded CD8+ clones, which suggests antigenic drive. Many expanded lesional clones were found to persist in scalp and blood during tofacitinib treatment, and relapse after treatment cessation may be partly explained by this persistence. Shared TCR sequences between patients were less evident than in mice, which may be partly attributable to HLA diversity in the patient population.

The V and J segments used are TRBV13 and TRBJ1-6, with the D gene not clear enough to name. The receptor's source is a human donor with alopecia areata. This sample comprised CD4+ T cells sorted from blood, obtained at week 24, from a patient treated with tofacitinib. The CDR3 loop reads CASSLDSSNSPLHF. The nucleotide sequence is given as TGTGCCAGCAGCTTAGACAGTTCAAATTCACCCCTCCACTTT. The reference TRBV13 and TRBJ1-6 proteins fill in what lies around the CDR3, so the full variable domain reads AAGVIQSPRHLIKEKRETATLKCYPIPRHDTVYWYQQGPGQDPQFLISFYEKMQSDKGSIPDRFSAQQFSDYHSELNMSSLELGDSALYFCASSLDSSNSPLHFGNGTRLTVT.